The T cell receptor (beta chain) described here comes from a study of CD8+ T cells in alopecia areata. Whole-study results and caveats: Tissue-resident alphabeta T cells belonging to normal skin likewise get sequenced within scalp specimens.

In each case, RNA was isolated and then reverse transcribed into cDNA as the sequencing template. Clones were sequenced by immunoSEQ multiplex PCR, and TCRdb holds only the in-frame ones, with some missing. The sample holds about 140,000 clones, approximately 49% seen once. Obtained from alopecia areata patients were lesional scalp punch biopsies along with peripheral blood. Cell sorting was applied to PBMCs, and CD4+ and CD8+ T cells were collected. With respect to this clone: Its matching antigen is unknown.

V gave up 3 bases and J gave up 4 bases; unmatched junction bases: 8. The V gene's germline CDR1 is SQVTM and CDR2 ANQGSEA. The CDR3 runs to 15 residues. The source material was CD4+ T cells sorted from blood, sampled at week 0. The sequence was obtained from a human donor with alopecia areata. This rearrangement joins TRBV29-1 to TRBJ2-3, with 9 positions matching TRBD2. The CDR3 DNA reads as TGCAGCGTTGATGGGCGGGAGGGCCTTCCAGATACGCAGTATTTT. Its protein is CSVDGREGLPDTQYF.